The T cell receptor beta chain under discussion was sequenced for a study of blood T cell repertoires in COVID-19. Across the study: T cells, B-cell-depleted T cells, or PBMCs provided the cDNA or gDNA that served as material.

The germline CDR1 and CDR2 sequences are MNHEY and SVGEGT. Trimming took 6 bases from V and 3 from J, leaving 9 bases between them. The CDR3 totals 13 residues. The method was immunoSEQ multiplex PCR; TCRdb's version includes in-frame clones alone and lacks a portion of them. The data hold roughly 170,000 clones, with around 85% observed a single time. The sequenced sample consisted of peripheral blood. The chain links TRBV6-2 or TRBV6-3 to TRBJ2-1, with a weak D call TRBD2 (5 bases). This TCR came from a man aged 55-75 years who had recovered from COVID-19. The CDR3 here is CASSETSYNEQFF. CDR3 coding DNA: TGTGCCAGCAGCGAAACTAGCTACAATGAGCAGTTCTTC.